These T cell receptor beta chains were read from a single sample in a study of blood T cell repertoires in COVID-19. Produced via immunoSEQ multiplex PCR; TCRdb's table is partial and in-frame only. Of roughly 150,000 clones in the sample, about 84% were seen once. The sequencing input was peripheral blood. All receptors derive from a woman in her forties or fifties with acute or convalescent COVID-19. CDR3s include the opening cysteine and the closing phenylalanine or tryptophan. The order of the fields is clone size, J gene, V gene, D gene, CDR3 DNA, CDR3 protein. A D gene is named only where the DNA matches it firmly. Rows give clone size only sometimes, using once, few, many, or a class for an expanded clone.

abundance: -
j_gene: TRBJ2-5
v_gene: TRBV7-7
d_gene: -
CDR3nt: TGTGCCAGCAGCTTGGGCGCCCCCTCGGGGAGCGAGACCCAGTACTTC
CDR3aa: CASSLGAPSGSETQYF

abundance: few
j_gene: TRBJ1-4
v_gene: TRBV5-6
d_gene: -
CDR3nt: TGTGCCAGCAGTCCCGTGGCGGGGTTTGAAAAACTGTTTTTT
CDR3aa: CASSPVAGFEKLFF

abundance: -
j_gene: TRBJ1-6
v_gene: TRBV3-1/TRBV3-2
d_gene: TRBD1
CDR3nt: TGTGCCAGCAGCTCCCCAGGACAGGGAAAGAAACCCCTCCACTTT
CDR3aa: CASSSPGQGKKPLHF

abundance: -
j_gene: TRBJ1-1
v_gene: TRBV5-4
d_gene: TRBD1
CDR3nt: TGTGCCAGCAGCTTGAACGACAGGGAGAACACTGAAGCTTTCTTT
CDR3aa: CASSLNDRENTEAFF

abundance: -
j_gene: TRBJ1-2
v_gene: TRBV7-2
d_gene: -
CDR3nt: TGTGCCAGCAGCTTAGTGGAGACGGTGGGGAGCGGCTACACCTTC
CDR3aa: CASSLVETVGSGYTF

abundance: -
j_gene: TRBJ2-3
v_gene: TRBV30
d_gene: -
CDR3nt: TGTGCCTGGAGTGTACTGACAGATACGCAGTATTTT
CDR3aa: CAWSVLTDTQYF

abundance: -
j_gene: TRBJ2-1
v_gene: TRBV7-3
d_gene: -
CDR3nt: TGTGCCAGCAGCAAGGACTTAGGGCCCTACAATGAGCAGTTCTTC
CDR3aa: CASSKDLGPYNEQFF

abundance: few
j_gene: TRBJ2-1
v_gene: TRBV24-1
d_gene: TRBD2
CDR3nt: TGTGCCACCAGTATGGGGGGGACCTACAATGAGCAGTTCTTC
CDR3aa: CATSMGGTYNEQFF

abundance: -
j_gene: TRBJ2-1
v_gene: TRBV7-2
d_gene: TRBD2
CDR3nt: TGTGCCAGCAGCTTAGGGACTAGCGGGGGCTCACAGGGTGAGCAGTTCTTC
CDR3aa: CASSLGTSGGSQGEQFF

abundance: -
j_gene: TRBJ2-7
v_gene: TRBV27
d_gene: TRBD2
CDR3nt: TGTGCCAGCAGTTCGGGACTAGCCTACGAGCAGTACTTC
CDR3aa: CASSSGLAYEQYF

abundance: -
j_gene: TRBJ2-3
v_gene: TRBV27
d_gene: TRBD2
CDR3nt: TGTGCCTCGTCTAGCGGTGTACCTAGCACAGATACGCAGTATTTT
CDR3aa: CASSSGVPSTDTQYF

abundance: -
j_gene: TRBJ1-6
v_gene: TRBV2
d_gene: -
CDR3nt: TGTGCCAGCAGTACCCGAGCGGACCAGAGCTCCTATAATTCACCCCTCCACTTT
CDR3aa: CASSTRADQSSYNSPLHF

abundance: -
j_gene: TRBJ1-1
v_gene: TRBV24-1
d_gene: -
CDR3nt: TGTGCCACCAGTGATTTAAGGGGCTTTTCGGGCACTGAAGCTTTCTTT
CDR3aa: CATSDLRGFSGTEAFF

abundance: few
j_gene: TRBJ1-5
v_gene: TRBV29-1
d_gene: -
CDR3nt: TGCAGCGCCCTGGTGGGGGAGGGGCAGCCCCAGCATTTT
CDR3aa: CSALVGEGQPQHF

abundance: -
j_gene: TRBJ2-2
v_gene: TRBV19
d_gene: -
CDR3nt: TGTGCCAGTACGGGCGGTCGGGGGTGGACCGGGGAGCTGTTTTTT
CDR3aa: CASTGGRGWTGELFF

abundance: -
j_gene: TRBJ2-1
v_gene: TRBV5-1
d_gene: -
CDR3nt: TGCGCCAGCAGCTCCGGGAGTAGCACGAGAAATGAGCAGTTCTTC
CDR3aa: CASSSGSSTRNEQFF

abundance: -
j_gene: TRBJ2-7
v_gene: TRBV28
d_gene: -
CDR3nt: TGTGCCAGCAGCCTACTGCGCGAGCAGTACTTC
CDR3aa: CASSLLREQYF

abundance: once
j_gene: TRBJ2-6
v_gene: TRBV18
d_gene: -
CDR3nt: TGTGCCAGCTCACCTTATGGCGGGGCTGCGGGGGCCAACGTCCTGACTTTC
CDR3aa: CASSPYGGAAGANVLTF

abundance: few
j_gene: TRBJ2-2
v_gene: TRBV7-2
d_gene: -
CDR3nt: TGTGCGTCTGGGGGCGGGTTATACACCGGGGAGCTGTTTTTT
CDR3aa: CASGGGLYTGELFF

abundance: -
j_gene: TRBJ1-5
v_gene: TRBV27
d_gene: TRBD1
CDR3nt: TGTGCCAGCAGTGGGGACAGTAGCAATCAGCCCCAGCATTTT
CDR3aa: CASSGDSSNQPQHF

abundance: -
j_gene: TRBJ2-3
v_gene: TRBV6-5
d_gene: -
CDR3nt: TGTGCCAGCAGTACAAGAGATACGCAGTATTTT
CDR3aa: CASSTRDTQYF

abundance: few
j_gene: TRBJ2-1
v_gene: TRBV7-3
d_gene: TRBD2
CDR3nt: TGTGCCAGCGCGGGGGGCGGCCCGCAGTTCTTC
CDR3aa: CASAGGGPQFF

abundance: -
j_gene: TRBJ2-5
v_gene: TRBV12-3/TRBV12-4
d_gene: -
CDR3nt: TGTGCCAGCTCACAACGATTACCGGAGACCCAGTACTTC
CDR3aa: CASSQRLPETQYF

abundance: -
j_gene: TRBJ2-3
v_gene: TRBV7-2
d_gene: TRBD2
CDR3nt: TGTGCCAGCAGCTTATCGGGGCGGGGGGGCGCCGATACGCAGTATTTT
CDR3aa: CASSLSGRGGADTQYF

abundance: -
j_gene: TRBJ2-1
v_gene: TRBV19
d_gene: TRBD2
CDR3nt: TGTGCCAGTAGTATAAGCGGGGGTAACGGCCAAATACAGTTCTTC
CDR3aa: CASSISGGNGQIQFF

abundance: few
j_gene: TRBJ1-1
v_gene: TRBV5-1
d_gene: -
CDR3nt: TGCGCCAGCAGCCGCAGGGGTTGGGACACTGAAGCTTTCTTT
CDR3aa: CASSRRGWDTEAFF

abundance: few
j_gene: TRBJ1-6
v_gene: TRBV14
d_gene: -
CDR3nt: TGTGCCAGCAGCCAAGATGGCGGTTCACCCCTCCACTTT
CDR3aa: CASSQDGGSPLHF

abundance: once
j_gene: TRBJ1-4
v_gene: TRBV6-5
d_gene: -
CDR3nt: TGTGCCAGCAATCCAAGGGGAACTAATGAAAAACTGTTTTTT
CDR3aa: CASNPRGTNEKLFF

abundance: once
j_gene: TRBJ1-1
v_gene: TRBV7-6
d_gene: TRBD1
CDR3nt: TGTGCCAGCAGCCTCAACAGGGGGGCCACTGAAGCTTTCTTT
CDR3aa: CASSLNRGATEAFF

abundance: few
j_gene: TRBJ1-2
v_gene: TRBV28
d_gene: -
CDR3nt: TGTGCCAGCAGCGCTGGGAGGGCCTATGGCTACACCTTC
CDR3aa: CASSAGRAYGYTF

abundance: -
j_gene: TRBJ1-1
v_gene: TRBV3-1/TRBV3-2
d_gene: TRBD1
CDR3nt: TGTGCCAGCAGCCCCCGGACAGGGAACACTGAAGCTTTCTTT
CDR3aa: CASSPRTGNTEAFF

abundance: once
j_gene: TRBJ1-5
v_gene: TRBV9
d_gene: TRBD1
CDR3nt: TGTGCCAGCAGCCCGAGCTCCGGGACAGGGAATAGCAATCAGCCCCAGCATTTT
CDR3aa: CASSPSSGTGNSNQPQHF

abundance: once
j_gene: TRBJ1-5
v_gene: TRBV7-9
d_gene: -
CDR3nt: TGTGCCAGCAGCAATCTCTCGGGGAATCAGCCCCAGCATTTT
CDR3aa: CASSNLSGNQPQHF

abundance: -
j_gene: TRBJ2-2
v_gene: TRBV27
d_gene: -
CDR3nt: TGTGCCAGCAAATTCCGGGTCGCCGGGGAGCTGTTTTTT
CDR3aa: CASKFRVAGELFF

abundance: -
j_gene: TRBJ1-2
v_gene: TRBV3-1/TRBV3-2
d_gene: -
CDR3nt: TGTGCCAGCAGCCAACCCTCCGGAGGCCTCTATGGCTACACCTTC
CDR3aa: CASSQPSGGLYGYTF

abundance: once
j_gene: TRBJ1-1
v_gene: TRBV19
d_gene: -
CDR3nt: TGTGCCAGTAGTGGGAGAGTGAACACTGAAGCTTTCTTT
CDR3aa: CASSGRVNTEAFF

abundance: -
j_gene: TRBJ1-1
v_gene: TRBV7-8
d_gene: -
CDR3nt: TGTGCCAGCAGCTCAGGGGTCGGCACTGAAGCTTTCTTT
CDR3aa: CASSSGVGTEAFF

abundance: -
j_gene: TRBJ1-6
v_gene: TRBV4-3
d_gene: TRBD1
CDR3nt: TGCGCCAGCAGCCAAGATGTGGCCGGGACAGGGGGTTTACCCCTCCACTTT
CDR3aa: CASSQDVAGTGGLPLHF

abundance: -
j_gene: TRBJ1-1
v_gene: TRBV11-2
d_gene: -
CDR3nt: TGTGCCAGCAGCGCTCAGATTGAAGCTTTCTTT
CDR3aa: CASSAQIEAFF

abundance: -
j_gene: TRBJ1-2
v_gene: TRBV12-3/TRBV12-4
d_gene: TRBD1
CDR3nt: TGTGCCAGCTTCGACAGGGGGCAATTCTACACCTTC
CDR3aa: CASFDRGQFYTF

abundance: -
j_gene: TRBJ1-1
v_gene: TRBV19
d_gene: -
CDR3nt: TGTGCCAGTAGTAACGGTTACAGGAACACTGAAGCTTTCTTT
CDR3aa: CASSNGYRNTEAFF

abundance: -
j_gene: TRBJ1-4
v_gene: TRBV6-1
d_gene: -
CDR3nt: TGTGCCAGCAGTGAATTCCCAGGCTTTACAACTAATGAAAAACTGTTTTTT
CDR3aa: CASSEFPGFTTNEKLFF

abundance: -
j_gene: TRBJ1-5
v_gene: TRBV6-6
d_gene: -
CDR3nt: TGTGCCAGCAGTGAGGGGGGGGGCCAGCCCCAGCATTTT
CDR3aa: CASSEGGGQPQHF

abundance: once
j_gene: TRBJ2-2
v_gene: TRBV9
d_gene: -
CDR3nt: TGTGCCAGCAGCGTAGGACTAGAGCGGTGGACCGGGGAGCTGTTTTTT
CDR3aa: CASSVGLERWTGELFF

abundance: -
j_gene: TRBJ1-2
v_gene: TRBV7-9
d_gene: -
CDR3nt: TGTGCCAGCAGCTCTTCACAGGGCGATGGCTACACCTTC
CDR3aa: CASSSSQGDGYTF

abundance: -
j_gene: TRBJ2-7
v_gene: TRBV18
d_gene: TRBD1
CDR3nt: TGTGCCAGCTCACTAGGGACAGGTAACTACGAGCAGTACTTC
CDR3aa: CASSLGTGNYEQYF

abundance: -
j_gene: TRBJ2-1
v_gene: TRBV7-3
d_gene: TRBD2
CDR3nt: TGTGCCAGCAGTTACCGACTAGCGGGCACCAATGAGCAGTTCTTC
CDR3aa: CASSYRLAGTNEQFF

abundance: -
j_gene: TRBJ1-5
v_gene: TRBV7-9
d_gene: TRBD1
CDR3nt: TGTGCCAGCAGTTCGGACAGGGAGAATCAGCCCCAGCATTTT
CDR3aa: CASSSDRENQPQHF

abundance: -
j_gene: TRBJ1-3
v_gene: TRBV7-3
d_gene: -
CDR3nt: TGTGCCAGCAGCTTCACGGCTGGTGGGCTCTCTGGAAACACCATATATTTT
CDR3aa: CASSFTAGGLSGNTIYF

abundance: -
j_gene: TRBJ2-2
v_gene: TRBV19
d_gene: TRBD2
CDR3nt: TGTGCCAGTAGCAGGAGCTCAGGGAGGGCCGGGGAGCTGTTTTTT
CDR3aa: CASSRSSGRAGELFF

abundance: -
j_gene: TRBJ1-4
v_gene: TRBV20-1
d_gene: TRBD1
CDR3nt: TGCAGCGCTAGTGGGGACAGAATTAATGAAAAACTGTTTTTT
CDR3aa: CSASGDRINEKLFF

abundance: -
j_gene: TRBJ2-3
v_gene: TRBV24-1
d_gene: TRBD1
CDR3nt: TGTGCCACCAGTGATTCGGGACAGGGAAGCGCAGATACGCAGTATTTT
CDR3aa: CATSDSGQGSADTQYF

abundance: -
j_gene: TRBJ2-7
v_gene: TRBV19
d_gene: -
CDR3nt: TGTGCCAGTAGTATTCGGCGGTCCTACGAGCAGTACTTC
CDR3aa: CASSIRRSYEQYF

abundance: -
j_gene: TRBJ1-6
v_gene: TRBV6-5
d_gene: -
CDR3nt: TGTGCCAGCAGTTACTGGGGCTCCCAGGTGAATTCACCCCTCCACTTT
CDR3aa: CASSYWGSQVNSPLHF

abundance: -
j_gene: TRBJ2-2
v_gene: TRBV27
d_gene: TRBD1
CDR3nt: TGTGCCAGCCCGTTCGGGGACAGGGGGAACACCGGGGAGCTGTTTTTT
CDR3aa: CASPFGDRGNTGELFF

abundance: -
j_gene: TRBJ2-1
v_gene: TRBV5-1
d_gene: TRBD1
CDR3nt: TGCGCCAGCAGATCCACAGGGGACTCCTACAATGAGCAGTTCTTC
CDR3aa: CASRSTGDSYNEQFF

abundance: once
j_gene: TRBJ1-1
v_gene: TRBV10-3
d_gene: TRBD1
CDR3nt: TGTGCCGTCTGGACCGGACAGGGGAACACTGAAGCTTTCTTT
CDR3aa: CAVWTGQGNTEAFF

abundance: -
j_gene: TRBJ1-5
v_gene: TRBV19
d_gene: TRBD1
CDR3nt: TGTGCCAGTAAGACAGGGGAGGGTAGCAATCAGCCCCAGCATTTT
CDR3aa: CASKTGEGSNQPQHF

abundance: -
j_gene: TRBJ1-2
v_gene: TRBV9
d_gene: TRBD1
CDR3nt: TGTGCCAGCAGCTCAGAACAGGGGGCGACTGGCTACACCTTC
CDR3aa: CASSSEQGATGYTF

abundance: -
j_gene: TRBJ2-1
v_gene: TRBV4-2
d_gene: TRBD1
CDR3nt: TGTGCCAGCAGCCAAGTGTCGGGACAGGGGCAGTATGAGCAGTTCTTC
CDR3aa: CASSQVSGQGQYEQFF